Listed here is a single T cell receptor beta chain. The CDR3 has 15 residues. V lost 2 bases and J 2 bases, leaving 14 bases between the germline ends. Germline CDR1 SGHRS, CDR2 YFSETQ. Authors' analysis steps: Amplified reference gene primers provided the basis for estimating nucleated cell counts. Sequencing used immunoSEQ multiplex PCR; TCRdb keeps in-frame clones, though not all of them. V and J calls and clone size are copied from that table; D and trimming were computed from the DNA. Of 95,000 to 100,000 clones in the sample, about nine tenths were seen once. This sample stems from a study of blood T cell repertoires in COVID-19. Study summary: Some COVID-19 samples were acute and others convalescent; all came from the United States, Italy and Spain.

The genes are TRBV5-1 and TRBJ2-7, with D perhaps matching TRBD1 (5 bases). The clonotype was recovered from a man in his fifties with acute or convalescent COVID-19. Sample: peripheral blood. The CDR3 here is CASSLNVGRAYEQYF. CDR3 bases: TGCGCCAGCAGCTTAAATGTCGGCAGGGCCTACGAGCAGTACTTC.